The 32 T cell receptor beta chains given below trace back to one sample, sequenced in a study of response to subunit inactivated influenza vaccine. One entry per CDR3 protein results from TCRdb running MiXCR on the RT-PCR reads. The sample contains 500,000 to 600,000 distinct CDR3 sequences, about 11% of which appear only once. The sample here was PBMCs from blood, taken on the day of vaccination. These receptors all stem from a man aged 45-65 years who received an inactivated influenza vaccine.

This chain links TRBV9 with TRBJ2-4, with 7 bases lining up with TRBD2. CDR1 is SGDLS and CDR2 is YYNGEE in the germline V gene. V was pared by 1 base and J by 1 base, with 2 bases of the junction left unmatched. There are 15 residues in the CDR3. In DNA, the CDR3 is TGTGCCAGCAGCGTAAGCGGGACGGCCAAAAACATTCAGTACTTC. Translated: CASSVSGTAKNIQYF.

This clonotype showed up many times. The chain recombines TRBV28 with TRBJ2-2; D may correspond to TRBD1 or TRBD2 (6 bases each). CDR3 length: 16 residues. V was shortened by 2 bases and J by 4 bases, with 14 bases between the two germline ends. Germline CDR1 is MDHEN and CDR2 is SYDVKM. The CDR3 protein is CASSLPGAASTGELFF. CDR3 coding DNA: TGTGCCAGCAGTTTACCGGGGGCAGCTTCCACCGGGGAGCTGTTTTTT.

This clonotype came up many times. The rearrangement links TRBV7-2 to TRBJ2-2; possibly TRBD1 or TRBD2 for D (5 bases each). Germline V gene data show CDR1 as SGHTA and CDR2 as FQGNSA. The V end lost 5 bases, the J end lost 7 bases, and 14 bases lay between the germline ends. The CDR3 contains 14 residues. The CDR3 region has the DNA TGTGCCAGCAGCATAGGGACGGCAAGCGGGGAGCTGTTTTTT. This codes for CASSIGTASGELFF. Using reference TRBV7-2 and TRBJ2-2 for the parts outside the CDR3, the full variable domain is GAGVSQSPSNKVTEKGKDVELRCDPISGHTALYWYRQSLGQGLEFLIYFQGNSAPDKSGLPSDRFSAERTGGSVSTLTIQRTQQEDSAVYLCASSIGTASGELFFGEGSRLTVL.

At least ten counts were recorded for this clonotype. The chain carries TRBV12-3 or TRBV12-4 and TRBJ2-2; tentative D call: TRBD1 (6 bases). The CDR3 covers 14 residues. The V end lost 4 bases, the J end lost 4 bases, and 10 bases lay between the germline ends. Here the CDR3 reads CASSSPGVTGELFF. CDR3 DNA: TGTGCCAGCAGTTCACCAGGGGTCACCGGGGAGCTGTTTTTT.

The gene calls are TRBV4-1 and TRBJ2-7, with D possibly being TRBD2 (6 bases). The V end was cut by 3 bases, the J end by 7 bases, with 19 bases between. CDR1 is MGHRA and CDR2 is YSYEKL in the germline V gene. CDR3 length: 15 residues. This CDR3 reads CASSQEGFPTTEQYF. The CDR3 nucleotides read TGCGCCAGCAGCCAGGAGGGATTCCCCACTACTGAGCAGTACTTC.

The chain employs TRBV4-3 and TRBJ2-1, with 8 bases that match TRBD2. Per germline, CDR1 LGHNA and CDR2 YSLEER. This CDR3 comprises 16 residues. V shed 5 bases and J 2 bases; nucleotides not matched to a gene: 8. As DNA, the CDR3 is TGCGCCAGCAGCTTACGTAAGCGGGGGCCCTACAATGAGCAGTTCTTC. Translated: CASSLRKRGPYNEQFF.

This clonotype turned up a few times. The chain has TRBV11-2 and TRBJ2-3; a possible D gene is TRBD2 (6 bases). V lost 5 bases, J lost 0 bases, and 15 bases lay in between. The CDR3 contains 16 residues. Germline values: CDR1 SGHAT, CDR2 FQNNGV. The CDR3 DNA reads TGTGCCAGCAGCCCCTGGAGGGGTCCTAGCACAGATACGCAGTATTTT. Translation gives CASSPWRGPSTDTQYF. The full variable domain, with the rest looked up from reference TRBV11-2 and TRBJ2-3, is EAGVAQSPRYKIIEKRQSVAFWCNPISGHATLYWYQQILGQGPKLLIQFQNNGVVDDSQLPKDRFSAERLKGVDSTLKIQPAKLEDSAVYLCASSPWRGPSTDTQYFGPGTRLTVL.

This clonotype was seen repeatedly, ten times or more. This chain uses TRBV20-1 with TRBJ2-2; D may match TRBD1 or TRBD2 (5 bases each). The CDR3 is 11 residues long. Per the germline V gene, CDR1 is DFQATT and CDR2 is SNEGSKA (reference sequence). Deletions cut 3 bases from V and 6 bases from J, with 5 bases between. CDR3 nucleotide sequence: TGCAGTGCTAGGGGGGCCGGGGAGCTGTTTTTT. Translating it yields CSARGAGELFF.

The CDR3: CASSSSGGGLHTSYEQYF. The CDR3 DNA sequence: TGTGCCAGCAGCTCTAGCGGGGGAGGTCTACACACCTCCTACGAGCAGTACTTC. The J gene is TRBJ2-7, the V gene TRBV7-6; 10 bases map to TRBD2. Germline loops: CDR1 SGHVS, CDR2 FNYEAQ. V shed 4 bases and J 0 bases; nucleotides not matched to a gene: 12. The CDR3 is made up of 18 amino acids.

This clonotype occurred many times. The rearrangement joins TRBV29-1 to TRBJ2-3; TRBD2 might be the D (6 bases). The CDR3 consists of 15 residues. Trimming took off 2 bases at V and 2 bases at J, with 14 bases between the two ends. Germline lookup yields CDR1 SQVTM and CDR2 ANQGSEA. The CDR3 spells CSVEPSGDSTDTQYF. The CDR3 nucleotides read TGCAGCGTTGAACCGTCGGGAGACTCCACAGATACGCAGTATTTT.

The rearrangement joins TRBV12-3 or TRBV12-4 to TRBJ2-5; 8 nucleotides align to TRBD2. V gave up 6 bases and J gave up 5 bases; unmatched junction bases: 2. This CDR3 contains 12 residues. CDR3 residues: CASRRLAETQYF. The CDR3 nucleotides read TGTGCCAGCAGACGACTAGCGGAGACCCAGTACTTC.

In its sample, this clonotype was seen a few times. This chain links TRBV30 with TRBJ1-1; D is possibly TRBD1 (5 bases). The CDR3 has 15 residues. The V end lost 4 bases, the J end lost 3 bases, and 18 bases lay between the germline ends. The germline gives CDR1 GTSNPN, CDR2 SVGIG (reference sequence). CDR3 amino acids: CAWKGLLLGDTEAFF. CDR3 DNA: TGTGCCTGGAAGGGCCTTTTACTAGGGGACACTGAAGCTTTCTTT.

This clonotype was seen a few times. This chain uses TRBV29-1 with TRBJ2-7, with 12 bases aligning to TRBD2. The CDR3 has 14 amino acids. CDR1 and CDR2 (germline): SQVTM, ANQGSEA. The ends lost 1 base at V and 5 bases at J; junction bases unmatched: 3. CDR3 in DNA: TGCAGCGTTGAAGGACTAGCGGGAGCGGACGAGCAGTACTTC. This translates into CSVEGLAGADEQYF.

This chain links TRBV28 with TRBJ2-3; D perhaps matches TRBD2 (7 bases). V was trimmed by 3 bases and J by 2 bases, leaving 12 bases between them. Germline assignment: CDR1 MDHEN and CDR2 SYDVKM. CDR3 length equals 15 residues. CDR3 region: CASSFRGATTDTQYF. Here the CDR3 DNA reads TGTGCCAGCAGTTTCCGGGGGGCTACCACAGATACGCAGTATTTT.

The CDR3, as DNA: TGCAGTGCTAGTAGCGGGACTAGCGCCTACGAGCAGTACTTC. It specifies CSASSGTSAYEQYF. The rearrangement uses TRBV20-1 and TRBJ2-7; 10 nucleotides line up with TRBD2. The CDR3 has 14 residues. The V segment lost 3 bases and the J segment 2 bases; nucleotides outside the gene matches: 4. Per germline, CDR1 DFQATT and CDR2 SNEGSKA (reference sequence).

V and J are TRBV6-1 and TRBJ2-6, with a weak D call TRBD1 (6 bases). V lost 7 bases and J lost 0, with 10 bases in between. Germline V gives CDR1 MNHNS, CDR2 SASEGT. The length of the CDR3 is 15 residues. The CDR3 DNA follows: TGTGCCAGCAAAACAGGGTACTCTGGGGCCAACGTCCTGACTTTC. It translates to CASKTGYSGANVLTF.

This clonotype was counted a few times. The CDR3 loop is CASKKWGDTDTQYF. For the CDR3, the DNA is TGTGCCAGCAAGAAGTGGGGGGACACAGATACGCAGTATTTT. The chain combines TRBV6-1 with TRBJ2-3, with D perhaps matching TRBD2 (6 bases). V gave up 7 bases and J gave up 2 bases, with 13 bases separating them. CDR1 and CDR2 from the germline V gene are MNHNS and SASEGT. The CDR3 has 14 amino acids.

This clonotype was seen a few times. This CDR3 reads CASSLGTSVSTDTQYF. The CDR3, as DNA: TGTGCCAGCAGCCTCGGGACTAGCGTTAGCACAGATACGCAGTATTTT. This rearrangement joins TRBV6-1 to TRBJ2-3, with 10 bases aligning to TRBD2. The CDR3 consists of 16 residues. Germline lookup yields CDR1 MNHNS and CDR2 SASEGT. J was trimmed by 0 bases and V by 6 bases; bases with no gene match: 6.

This clonotype turned up a few times. The chain joins TRBV7-8 to TRBJ2-3, with 16 bases matching TRBD2. Germline-derived CDR1 and CDR2 are SGHVS and FQNEAQ. The length of the CDR3 is 18 residues. Trimming took 5 bases from V and 4 from J; bases not matched to a gene: 9. In nucleotides, the CDR3 is TGTGCCAGCAGCCCCGGGACTAGCGGGGGGGCCGCGGCAGATACGCAGTATTTT. This sequence encodes CASSPGTSGGAAADTQYF. Looking up the rest from reference TRBV7-8 and TRBJ2-3 gives the full variable domain: GAGVSQSPRYKVAKRGQDVALRCDPISGHVSLFWYQQALGQGPEFLTYFQNEAQLDKSGLPSDRFFAERPEGSVSTLKIQRTQQEDSAVYLCASSPGTSGGAAADTQYFGPGTRLTVL.

This clonotype appeared many times. This chain links TRBV3-1 with TRBJ2-2; 11 bases are a match to TRBD2. The V gene end was trimmed by 2 bases and the J gene end by 4 bases; junction bases not matched to a gene: 9. The V gene's germline CDR1 is LGHDT and CDR2 YNNKEL (reference sequence). This CDR3 region has 18 residues. The CDR3 loop is CASSQFLAGGSRTGELFF. CDR3 DNA: TGTGCCAGCAGCCAATTCCTAGCGGGGGGTTCGCGCACCGGGGAGCTGTTTTTT.

This clonotype was seen a few times. The V call is TRBV7-9, the J call TRBJ1-1, with TRBD1 matching 8 bases. V lost 5 bases, J lost 6 bases, and 8 bases stayed unmatched. The CDR3 is 14 residues long. From germline, CDR1 is SEHNR and CDR2 FQNEAQ (reference sequence). This chain's CDR3 is CASSVGQGAAEAFF. CDR3 nucleotide sequence: TGTGCCAGCAGCGTTGGGCAGGGGGCCGCTGAAGCTTTCTTT.

The J gene is TRBJ2-3, the V gene TRBV6-1, with D unclear. V was trimmed by 6 bases and J by 2 bases, leaving 12 bases between them. The CDR3 extends over 14 amino acids. From germline, CDR1 is MNHNS and CDR2 SASEGT. The CDR3 DNA follows: TGTGCCAGCAGACTCCATCACTACACAGATACGCAGTATTTT. It encodes CASRLHHYTDTQYF.

The rearrangement links TRBV20-1 to TRBJ2-3; D uncertain. Per germline, CDR1 DFQATT and CDR2 SNEGSKA (reference sequence). This CDR3 comprises 11 residues. Between the trimmed V and J ends, which lost 3 bases and 2 bases, there was a span of 3 bases. The CDR3 coding sequence is TGCAGTGCTAGCAACACAGATACGCAGTATTTT. It specifies CSASNTDTQYF.

V is TRBV7-9 and J is TRBJ2-5; tentatively, D is TRBD1 (6 bases). CDR3 size: 15 residues. With 5 bases removed from V and 5 bases from J, the gap between germline ends came to 18 bases. CDR1 and CDR2 from the germline V gene are SEHNR and FQNEAQ (reference sequence). DNA for the CDR3: TGTGCCAGCAGCCCAATAGACAGGATCGGGGAGACCCAGTACTTC. It translates to CASSPIDRIGETQYF.

This clonotype appeared a few times. This chain uses TRBV7-2 with TRBJ2-4; TRBD2 agrees at 11 bases. This CDR3 has 17 amino acids. CDR1 and CDR2 (germline): SGHTA, FQGNSA. V lost 6 bases to trimming and J lost 2 bases; unmatched junction nucleotides: 9. The CDR3 region has the DNA TGTGCCAGCAGTTTTAGCGGGGGGGCATCTTCCAAAAACATTCAGTACTTC. Its protein is CASSFSGGASSKNIQYF.

This clonotype occurred many times. The genes are TRBV7-9 and TRBJ2-1, with D maybe TRBD2 (6 bases). The germline V gene encodes CDR1 SEHNR and CDR2 FQNEAQ (reference sequence). V dropped 5 bases and J dropped 6 bases, with 17 bases sitting between them. The CDR3 is 15 residues long. The CDR3 region has the DNA TGTGCCAGCAGCAAAAGCATCGCGGGACTCAATGAGCAGTTCTTC. Residues: CASSKSIAGLNEQFF.

This clonotype was counted ten times or more. For the CDR3, the DNA is TGTGCCAGCAGCTTAAAGGGTACACTAGCGGGGTTTATCGAGACCCAGTACTTC. Residues: CASSLKGTLAGFIETQYF. The chain combines TRBV11-2 with TRBJ2-5; 10 nucleotides agree with TRBD2. Germline CDR1 is SGHAT and CDR2 is FQNNGV. J was trimmed by 5 bases and V by 2 bases; bases with no gene match: 14. This CDR3 has 18 amino acids.

This clonotype was counted many times. The genes are TRBV27 and TRBJ2-7; no definite D call. There are 16 residues in the CDR3. Germline CDR1 MNHEY, CDR2 SMNVEV (reference sequence). The germline V and J ends were trimmed by 0 bases and 2 bases, with 14 bases remaining between them. DNA for the CDR3: TGTGCCAGCAGTTTATCAGGCCCGACTGGCCCCTACGAGCAGTACTTC. Its protein is CASSLSGPTGPYEQYF.

This clonotype is a singleton in its sample. The chain has TRBV19 and TRBJ2-3; weak D call: TRBD2 (5 bases). The CDR3 contains 13 residues. Trimming shortened V by 7 bases and J by 1 base, and 9 bases separated the two germline ends. CDR1 LNHDA and CDR2 SQIVND come from the germline V gene (reference sequence). In DNA form, the CDR3 reads TGTGCCAGTACAAAGGGAGGCACAGATACGCAGTATTTT. Its translation: CASTKGGTDTQYF.

The chain links TRBV6-4 to TRBJ1-1; D unclear. Germline V gene lookup returns CDR1 MRHNA and CDR2 SNTAGT. Trimming cost V 4 bases and J 4 bases, with 10 bases left between them. This CDR3 has 13 amino acids. The CDR3 nucleotides are TGTGCCAGCAGTGTGGAGGAGGCCACTGAAGCTTTCTTT. Its translation: CASSVEEATEAFF.

This clonotype was counted a few times. The chain recombines TRBV7-2 with TRBJ2-3; weak D call: TRBD2 (6 bases). V was shortened by 5 bases and J by 3 bases, with 12 bases between the two germline ends. The CDR3 extends over 14 amino acids. Germline CDR1 and CDR2: SGHTA and FQGNSA. CDR3 residues: CASSRLDATDTQYF. DNA for the CDR3: TGTGCCAGCAGCAGACTAGACGCTACAGATACGCAGTATTTT. Complete variable domain (other parts from reference TRBV7-2 and TRBJ2-3): GAGVSQSPSNKVTEKGKDVELRCDPISGHTALYWYRQSLGQGLEFLIYFQGNSAPDKSGLPSDRFSAERTGGSVSTLTIQRTQQEDSAVYLCASSRLDATDTQYFGPGTRLTVL.

This clonotype has more than one count but fewer than ten. V gene TRBV5-1 combines with J gene TRBJ2-7, with 10 bases aligning to TRBD1. V lost 1 base and J lost 0; bases outside the gene matches: 4. Germline V gene lookup returns CDR1 SGHRS and CDR2 YFSETQ. This CDR3 region has 16 residues. The CDR3 sequence: CASSLLGQGSSYEQYF. In DNA, the CDR3 is TGCGCCAGCAGCTTGCTGGGACAGGGGAGCTCCTACGAGCAGTACTTC.